Listed below are T cell receptor beta chains from one sample, sequenced in a study of blood T cell repertoires in COVID-19. The method was immunoSEQ multiplex PCR; TCRdb's version includes in-frame clones alone and lacks a portion of them. The sample has roughly 140,000 clones, over 70% seen once; the top ten hold over 9%. Sequencing was carried out using PBMCs or T cells enriched from blood (not recorded which). These receptors all come from a man aged 55 to 70 who had recovered from COVID-19. Both conserved end residues are trimmed from each CDR3. The order of the fields is J gene, D gene, V gene, CDR3 protein. D genes are given only for firm matches.

J: TRBJ1-2
D: TRBD1
V: TRBV24-1
CDR3: ATSDSTGYGYT

J: TRBJ1-1
D: TRBD1
V: TRBV19
CDR3: ASSLNRGLLNTEAF

J: TRBJ1-2
D: -
V: TRBV11-2
CDR3: ASSSDSLYGYT

J: TRBJ2-7
D: -
V: TRBV5-1
CDR3: ASSPGESYEQY

J: TRBJ2-7
D: -
V: TRBV30
CDR3: AGGQGVYEQY

J: TRBJ1-1
D: -
V: TRBV28
CDR3: ASSSPGRSNTEAF

J: TRBJ2-1
D: TRBD1
V: TRBV7-8
CDR3: ASSTTGGQKNEQF

J: TRBJ1-1
D: TRBD1
V: TRBV14
CDR3: ASSQAHPGQAEAF

J: TRBJ2-3
D: TRBD2
V: TRBV29-1
CDR3: SVDSLAGRDTQY

J: TRBJ2-1
D: -
V: TRBV6-5
CDR3: ASSPGGGHMGEQF

J: TRBJ1-4
D: TRBD1
V: TRBV25-1
CDR3: ASSDIQGRKLF

J: TRBJ2-6
D: TRBD1
V: TRBV19
CDR3: ASSMGQGLGSGANVLT